Below are 16 T cell receptor beta chains sequenced from a single sample in a study of T-cell reconstitution after alpha-beta-depleted transplantation in children. Construction of the TCRbeta library involved unique molecular identifiers. Each CDR3 protein gets one entry after TCRdb re-called the PCR reads with MiXCR. Of more than 90,000 distinct CDR3 sequences detected, roughly 8.8% appear once; the ten largest clones hold roughly 6.9%. The material sequenced was PBMCs from the stem cell graft donor, taken from the stem cell graft. These receptors all come from a human donor who donated a stem cell graft to a child with congenital amegakaryocytic thrombocytopenia.

This clonotype was found many times. The rearrangement joins TRBV5-1 to TRBJ2-2; D might be TRBD1 or TRBD2, each matching 5 bases. The germline V and J ends were trimmed by 2 bases and 2 bases, with 7 bases remaining between them. The germline V gene has CDR1 SGHRS and CDR2 YFSETQ. The CDR3 extends over 14 amino acids. CDR3 nucleotides: TGCGCCAGCAGCTTATGGGACAACACCGGGGAGCTGTTTTTT. This encodes CASSLWDNTGELFF.

This clonotype was picked up many times. The rearrangement joins TRBV12-3 or TRBV12-4 to TRBJ2-2; 7 nucleotides line up with TRBD1. V shed 5 bases, J shed 2 bases, and the junction held 8 bases outside the gene matches. This CDR3 spans 16 amino acids. CDR3 in DNA: TGTGCCAGCAGTAACCTAGGGGACAGAAACACCGGGGAGCTGTTTTTT. It specifies CASSNLGDRNTGELFF.

In this sample, this clonotype turned up many times. The V and J genes are TRBV7-2 and TRBJ1-1, with 12 bases lining up with TRBD1. V shed 1 base and J 4 bases; nucleotides not matched to a gene: 7. Germline lookup yields CDR1 SGHTA and CDR2 FQGNSA. CDR3 length: 17 amino acids. The CDR3: CASSLVGQGAGSTEAFF. CDR3 bases: TGTGCCAGCAGCTTAGTGGGACAGGGGGCTGGGAGCACTGAAGCTTTCTTT.

This clonotype was recorded many times. This sequence joins TRBV29-1 and TRBJ2-7, with TRBD1 matching over 7 bases. There are 11 residues in the CDR3. Germline V CDR1 and CDR2: SQVTM, ANQGSEA. Trimming took 7 bases from V and 3 from J; bases not matched to a gene: 3. Written as DNA, the CDR3 is TGCAGCGCTGGGGACAGCTACGAGCAGTACTTC. It is translated as CSAGDSYEQYF.

Many counts were recorded for this clonotype. This rearrangement joins TRBV2 to TRBJ2-3; D gene ambiguous. The germline CDR1 and CDR2 sequences are SNHLY and FYNNEI. The ends were cut back, 4 bases at V and 0 bases at J, with 2 bases in the middle. The CDR3 covers 12 residues. The CDR3 here is CASSVSTDTQYF. The CDR3 bases are TGTGCCAGCAGTGTGAGCACAGATACGCAGTATTTT.

This clonotype was counted ten times or more. The chain employs TRBV28 and TRBJ1-5, with TRBD1 matching 7 bases. The CDR3 length is 15 residues. Germline assignment: CDR1 MDHEN and CDR2 SYDVKM. V trimming: 5 bases; J trimming: 0 bases; junction bases outside the gene matches: 4. CDR3 DNA sequence: TGTGCCAGCAGTCAGGGGGGGATTAGCAATCAGCCCCAGCATTTT. Translation: CASSQGGISNQPQHF.

The rearrangement links TRBV6-5 to TRBJ2-6, with D maybe TRBD2 (5 bases). Trimming cost V 0 bases and J 0 bases, with 9 bases left between them. The germline gives CDR1 MNHEY, CDR2 SVGAGI. The CDR3 has 17 amino acids. As DNA, the CDR3 is TGTGCCAGCAGTTACTCGAGGGTAGCCTCTGGGGCCAACGTCCTGACTTTC. Translating it yields CASSYSRVASGANVLTF.

In its sample, this clonotype was seen many times. V is TRBV15 and J is TRBJ1-5; TRBD1 aligns across 10 bases. Germline trimming cut 1 base from V and 4 bases from J; bases unmatched to any gene: 4. From germline, CDR1 is LNHNV and CDR2 YYDKDF (reference sequence). The CDR3 has 16 amino acids. CDR3 loop: CATSRGDRGVNQPQHF. In nucleotides, the CDR3 is TGTGCCACCAGCAGAGGGGACAGGGGTGTTAATCAGCCCCAGCATTTT.

At least ten counts were recorded for this clonotype. J is TRBJ2-7 and V is TRBV7-2; the match to TRBD2 covers 10 bases. Germline-derived CDR1 and CDR2 are SGHTA and FQGNSA. V lost 2 bases, J lost 1 base, and 2 bases stayed unmatched. The CDR3 runs 15 residues. The CDR3 DNA sequence: TGTGCCAGCAGCTTATCTAGCGGGGGATCCTACGAGCAGTACTTC. This translates into CASSLSSGGSYEQYF.

This clonotype has at least ten counts. V is TRBV28 and J is TRBJ2-2; TRBD1 agrees at 8 bases. The CDR3 is made up of 17 amino acids. V shed 6 bases and J 5 bases; nucleotides not matched to a gene: 14. Germline CDR1 and CDR2: MDHEN and SYDVKM. The CDR3 protein is CASRGLSDREFTGELFF. DNA for the CDR3: TGTGCCAGCAGGGGACTTTCGGACAGGGAGTTTACCGGGGAGCTGTTTTTT.

This clonotype appeared many times. The genes are TRBV27 and TRBJ1-2; possible D gene TRBD1, 5 bases. Germline V lookup: CDR1 MNHEY, CDR2 SMNVEV (reference sequence). Trimming stripped 3 bases from V and 4 bases from J, with 15 bases between. The CDR3 length is 15 residues. The CDR3 region has the DNA TGTGCCAGCAGTTTTATTCGAGGGGACTTCTATGGCTACACCTTC. Its translation: CASSFIRGDFYGYTF.

This clonotype was seen a single time. V and J are TRBV7-9 and TRBJ2-7; D is uncertain. The CDR3 length is 13 residues. Trimming shortened V by 4 bases and J by 5 bases, and 12 bases separated the two germline ends. Germline assignment: CDR1 SEHNR and CDR2 FQNEAQ (reference sequence). Here the CDR3 reads CASSSILVDEQYF. The CDR3 coding sequence is TGTGCCAGCAGCTCGATTTTGGTGGACGAGCAGTACTTC.

In the case of this clonotype: An end of the junction does not agree with germline; a read error may underlie this. V usage is TRBV7-1 and J usage is TRBJ2-2; a possible D gene is TRBD2 (5 bases). TRBV7-1 is reported as an ORF; its role is uncertain. The CDR3 spans 14 residues. The CDR3: CASSSTLLAWELLF. In nucleotides, the CDR3 is TGTGCCAGCAGCTCCACACTGCTCGCCTGGGAGCTGCTTTTT.

This clonotype was seen repeatedly, ten times or more. The chain recombines TRBV12-3 or TRBV12-4 with TRBJ2-3; 7 nucleotides align to TRBD2. Trimming took 6 bases from V and 1 from J; bases not matched to a gene: 7. There are 15 residues in the CDR3. This CDR3 is CASRYSLAGTDTQYF. The CDR3 nucleotides read TGTGCCAGCAGGTACTCCCTAGCGGGCACAGATACGCAGTATTTT.

About this clonotype: This could be a read error, since a much larger clone is one nucleotide away. This chain uses TRBV7-2 with TRBJ2-1; a possible D gene is TRBD2 (5 bases). From germline, CDR1 is SGHTA and CDR2 FQGNSA. This CDR3 has 13 residues. The CDR3 DNA reads as TGTGCCGGCAGCTTGAGCATAGCGAATGAGCAGTTCTTC. Protein: CAGSLSIANEQFF.

By share, this clonotype ranks as medium-sized. Here the CDR3 DNA reads TGCAGCGTTGGGCAGGGGTTAACTGAAGCTTTCTTT. The encoded protein is CSVGQGLTEAFF. V usage is TRBV29-1 and J usage is TRBJ1-1; the D gene is possibly TRBD1 (6 bases). Trimming removed 4 bases at V and 5 bases at J, with 11 bases between. The CDR3 sequence is 12 residues long. Germline V gives CDR1 SQVTM, CDR2 ANQGSEA. The variable domain in full, with the rest retrieved from reference TRBV29-1 and TRBJ1-1, is SAVISQKPSRDICQRGTSLTIQCQVDSQVTMMFWYRQQPGQSLTLIATANQGSEATYESGFVIDKFPISRPNLTFSTLTVSNMSPEDSSIYLCSVGQGLTEAFFGQGTRLTVV.